The 23 T cell receptor beta chains below come from one sample, sequenced in a study of response to subunit inactivated influenza vaccine (dated by TCRdb to the late 2010s). The method was RT-PCR. The sample was run on an Illumina HiSeq 2500. TCRdb trimmed public reads at Q25 via fastp, called clones via MiXCR and kept in-frame beta chains. Every distinct CDR3 protein forms one entry, paired with its most common genes and DNA. This sample gives around 580,000 distinct CDR3 sequences in total; roughly 12% of them show up just once. The leading ten clones occupy 9.5% to 13% of the sample. This material consisted of PBMCs from blood, taken on the day of vaccination. The receptors come from a man in his fifties or sixties who received an inactivated influenza vaccine. Donor details come from another sample of the same person, matched by shared clones.

This clonotype was counted between two and nine times. The V and J genes are TRBV20-1 and TRBJ2-1, with TRBD2 as a possible D gene (6 bases). Germline values: CDR1 DFQATT, CDR2 SNEGSKA (reference sequence). This CDR3 has 17 residues. V was shortened by 0 bases and J by 3 bases, with 18 bases between the two germline ends. As DNA, the CDR3 is TGCAGTGCTAGAGACCCTCAACGGATAGCGGACTACAATGAGCAGTTCTTC. This encodes CSARDPQRIADYNEQFF.

This clonotype has a handful of counts. The V and J genes are TRBV7-9 and TRBJ2-1, with TRBD2 identical over 10 bases. This CDR3 has 15 amino acids. After removal of 3 bases from V and 9 bases from J, the junction contained 8 bases not matched to a gene. In germline, CDR1 is SEHNR, CDR2 FQNEAQ (reference sequence). The CDR3 protein is CASSFQAGGPGEQFF. The DNA of the CDR3 is TGTGCCAGCAGCTTCCAAGCGGGAGGGCCCGGTGAGCAGTTCTTC.

The rearrangement links TRBV6-5 to TRBJ2-5, with TRBD1 as a possible D gene (6 bases). Germline V gives CDR1 MNHEY, CDR2 SVGAGI. Deletions cut 5 bases from V and 7 bases from J, with 11 bases between. This CDR3 comprises 12 residues. The CDR3 loop reads CASSRAGATQYF. CDR3 DNA: TGTGCCAGCAGTCGGGCAGGGGCGACCCAGTACTTC.

The chain uses TRBV12-3 or TRBV12-4 and TRBJ1-6; 8 bases fit TRBD1. The CDR3 length is 15 residues. Trimming at V came to 3 bases and at J to 10 bases, leaving 8 bases not matched to a gene. This CDR3 is CASSFTGQGISPLHF. The DNA for the CDR3 is TGTGCCAGCAGTTTCACCGGACAGGGTATCTCACCCCTCCACTTT.

In the case of this clonotype: The junction departs from germline at one end; a sequencing error may be responsible. The CDR3 sequence is CSATGQGAYGQYF. The DNA for the CDR3 is TGCAGTGCTACCGGACAGGGGGCGTACGGGCAGTACTTC. The rearrangement uses TRBV20-1 and TRBJ2-7, with 11 bases aligning to TRBD1. Germline CDR1 reads DFQATT; CDR2 reads SNEGSKA (reference sequence). CDR3 length: 13 amino acids.

This chain links TRBV6-1 with TRBJ2-1; 12 positions agree with TRBD2. Germline V gene sequence: CDR1 MNHNS, CDR2 SASEGT. The CDR3 totals 16 residues. V lost 6 bases to trimming and J lost 0 bases; unmatched junction nucleotides: 3. The CDR3 sequence: CASSRTSGTSYNEQFF. CDR3 bases: TGTGCCAGCAGCCGGACTAGCGGGACCTCCTACAATGAGCAGTTCTTC.

In DNA form, the CDR3 reads TGTGCCAGCAGTTATCGATCTGATAGACTAGCGGGGGGGGTTAGGACAGATACGCAGTATTTT. Residues: CASSYRSDRLAGGVRTDTQYF. The chain has TRBV6-2 or TRBV6-3 and TRBJ2-3; the match to TRBD2 covers 14 bases. Trimming cost V 3 bases and J 3 bases; bases outside gene matches: 17. The length of the CDR3 is 21 residues. The germline CDR1 and CDR2 sequences are MNHEY and SVGEGT.

This clonotype has only a few counts. The chain is built from TRBV12-3 or TRBV12-4 and TRBJ2-2, with 12 bases that match TRBD2. This CDR3 contains 16 residues. With V trimmed by 11 bases and J by 8 bases, 15 bases remained unmatched. CDR3 sequence (DNA): TGTGCCGTTTCTCAGACTAGCGGGAGAAGTCGGGGGGAGCTGTTTTTT. The encoded protein is CAVSQTSGRSRGELFF.

In its sample, this clonotype was seen a few times. This chain connects TRBV7-2 to TRBJ2-5; D unclear. The germline V gene encodes CDR1 SGHTA and CDR2 FQGNSA. The V end was cut by 4 bases, the J end by 1 base, with 7 bases between. The CDR3 loop spans 13 amino acids. Here the CDR3 reads CASSSDPQETQYF. DNA of the CDR3: TGTGCCAGCAGCTCAGACCCCCAAGAGACCCAGTACTTC.

This clonotype was seen more than once but under ten times. V gene TRBV18 combines with J gene TRBJ2-1, with 13 bases that match TRBD2. The junction had 8 bases not matched to a gene; V was cut back by 6 bases and J by 12 bases. Germline V gene lookup returns CDR1 KGHSH and CDR2 LQKENI. CDR3 length: 14 amino acids. The CDR3 sequence: CASSPGTSGEGQFF. In nucleotides, the CDR3 is TGTGCCAGCTCTCCCGGGACTAGCGGGGAAGGGCAGTTCTTC.

The V call is TRBV20-1, the J call TRBJ2-1, with D perhaps TRBD1 (6 bases). Germline V CDR1 and CDR2: DFQATT, SNEGSKA (reference sequence). This CDR3 contains 14 residues. The germline V and J ends were trimmed by 5 bases and 2 bases, with 13 bases remaining between them. This CDR3 reads CSARLGHTYNEQFF. Here the CDR3 DNA reads TGCAGTGCTCGCCTGGGACATACCTACAATGAGCAGTTCTTC.

In its sample, this clonotype was seen a few times. The rearrangement uses TRBV11-2 and TRBJ1-6; D gene unclear. Germline V CDR1 and CDR2: SGHAT, FQNNGV. This CDR3 has 13 residues. The CDR3 region is CAVGSSYNSPLHF. The CDR3 DNA follows: TGTGCAGTTGGGAGCTCCTATAATTCACCCCTCCACTTT. The variable domain in full, completed from reference TRBV11-2 and TRBJ1-6, reads EAGVAQSPRYKIIEKRQSVAFWCNPISGHATLYWYQQILGQGPKLLIQFQNNGVVDDSQLPKDRFSAERLKGVDSTLKIQPAKLEDSAVYLCAVGSSYNSPLHFGNGTRLTVT.

This clonotype was counted between two and nine times. This sequence joins TRBV12-3 or TRBV12-4 and TRBJ2-6; 13 nucleotides align to TRBD2. V shed 5 bases, J shed 4 bases, and the junction held 5 bases outside the gene matches. The CDR3 spans 17 residues. The CDR3 sequence is CASSLGLAGTGANVLTF. DNA of the CDR3: TGTGCCAGCAGTCTGGGACTAGCGGGGACCGGGGCCAACGTCCTGACTTTC.

This clonotype was seen ten or more times. The chain couples TRBV20-1 to TRBJ2-1; the match to TRBD2 covers 9 bases. Per germline, CDR1 DFQATT and CDR2 SNEGSKA (reference sequence). J was trimmed by 9 bases and V by 5 bases; bases with no gene match: 11. The CDR3 spans 14 residues. CDR3 coding DNA: TGCAGTGCTTGGACTAGCGAGGGCGGGAGTGAGCAGTTCTTC. This translates into CSAWTSEGGSEQFF.

The sample holds a few counts of this clonotype. The chain has TRBV15 and TRBJ2-7, with 9 bases lining up with TRBD2. V lost 0 bases and J lost 4; bases outside the gene matches: 7. In germline, CDR1 is LNHNV, CDR2 YYDKDF (reference sequence). The CDR3 is 16 residues long. CDR3 region: CATSRDRPSGIYEQYF. The CDR3 DNA sequence: TGTGCCACCAGCAGAGATCGGCCTAGCGGGATATACGAGCAGTACTTC.

On this clonotype: The junction departs from the called germline gene at one end, perhaps through a read error. V is TRBV4-1 and J is TRBJ2-7; D perhaps matches TRBD1 (5 bases). This CDR3 contains 15 residues. Germline CDR1 is MGHRA and CDR2 is YSYEKL. CDR3 protein: CASSQEERNIGEQDF. The CDR3 coding sequence is TGCGCCAGCAGCCAAGAAGAAAGGAATATCGGCGAACAGGACTTC.

This clonotype has a handful of counts. This rearrangement joins TRBV14 to TRBJ2-7; TRBD2 matches at 9 bases. This CDR3 has 14 residues. V dropped 1 base and J dropped 6; count of bases not matched to a gene: 4. Germline V gives CDR1 SGHDN, CDR2 FVKESK. The CDR3 nucleotides are TGTGCCAGCAGCCAAGTGGCTAGCGGGGTCGAGCAGTACTTC. It is translated as CASSQVASGVEQYF.

This clonotype came up a few times. The chain couples TRBV11-2 to TRBJ2-1; 11 positions agree with TRBD2. Germline CDR1 and CDR2: SGHAT and FQNNGV. The CDR3 sequence is 21 residues long. V dropped 6 bases and J dropped 7; count of bases not matched to a gene: 26. CDR3 DNA: TGTGCCAGCAGAGACGCGGCCGGGACTAGCGGAAAGTACATCGGAAGGAATGAGCAGTTCTTC. This translates into CASRDAAGTSGKYIGRNEQFF.

This clonotype turned up a few times. The rearrangement joins TRBV3-1 to TRBJ2-3; the match to TRBD1 covers 7 bases. The germline V gene has CDR1 LGHDT and CDR2 YNNKEL (reference sequence). After removal of 1 base from V and 4 bases from J, the junction contained 8 bases not matched to a gene. The CDR3 contains 16 residues. The CDR3 sequence is CASSQGIVRGPDTQYF. DNA for the CDR3: TGTGCCAGCAGCCAAGGAATCGTGAGGGGGCCAGATACGCAGTATTTT.

This clonotype was seen more than once but under ten times. The V and J genes are TRBV5-1 and TRBJ2-2; D tentatively reads TRBD1 or TRBD2 (6 bases each). This CDR3 has 17 residues. V lost 0 bases and J 1 base, leaving 13 bases between the germline ends. The germline V gene has CDR1 SGHRS and CDR2 YFSETQ. The CDR3 nucleotides are TGCGCCAGCAGCTTGGCCCGTGGAGGGGGGAACACCGGGGAGCTGTTTTTT. Its translation: CASSLARGGGNTGELFF.

This clonotype appeared a few times. The chain combines TRBV11-2 with TRBJ1-6; a weak D match, TRBD1 (5 bases). CDR1 and CDR2 from the germline V gene are SGHAT and FQNNGV. This CDR3 is 14 amino acids long. V lost 1 base and J 10 bases, leaving 11 bases between the germline ends. CDR3 nucleotide sequence: TGTGCCAGCAGCTTAGGGCAGGGTTACTCACCCCTCCACTTT. The encoded protein is CASSLGQGYSPLHF.

The J gene is TRBJ2-7, the V gene TRBV29-1; 10 nucleotides align to TRBD2. The CDR3 consists of 14 residues. V shed 4 bases, J shed 5 bases, and the junction held 8 bases outside the gene matches. Per germline, CDR1 SQVTM and CDR2 ANQGSEA. CDR3 amino acids: CSVASSGSPHEQYF. CDR3 bases: TGCAGCGTTGCCTCTAGCGGGAGTCCCCACGAGCAGTACTTC.

This clonotype turned up a few times. The chain carries TRBV9 and TRBJ2-1; 13 bases are shared with TRBD2. V lost 0 bases, J lost 10 bases, and 4 bases stayed unmatched. Germline assignment: CDR1 SGDLS and CDR2 YYNGEE. The CDR3 covers 15 residues. The CDR3 here is CASSVDPGLAGEQFF. The DNA of the CDR3 is TGTGCCAGCAGCGTAGACCCGGGACTAGCGGGGGAGCAGTTCTTC.